The next 27 T cell receptor beta chains were all read from a single sample in a study of T cells in Graves' hyperthyroidism and ophthalmopathy. Amplification of TCR beta CDR3 regions was performed using RNA transcripts as template. Researchers ran a first-round RT-PCR on the TCR CDR3 using the HTBI primer set. TCRdb passed the multiplex PCR reads through MiXCR, listing each CDR3 protein once. The data hold 550,000 to 800,000 distinct CDR3 sequences, with roughly 15% observed a single time. Sequenced input: blood. These receptors all come from a man between 18 and 35 years old with Graves' hyperthyroidism.

The table lists this clonotype with many counts. V gene TRBV28 combines with J gene TRBJ1-2; the D is unclear. The V gene lost 6 bases and the J gene lost 8 bases, with 16 bases spanning the gap. CDR3 length equals 13 residues. Germline CDR1 and CDR2: MDHEN and SYDVKM. CDR3 coding DNA: TGTGCCAGCAGGACACGCGGCGGAGGCGGCTACACCTTC. Protein product: CASRTRGGGGYTF.

This clonotype has at least ten counts. The chain combines TRBV28 with TRBJ2-7; TRBD2 might be the D (6 bases). CDR1 and CDR2 (germline): MDHEN, SYDVKM. The CDR3 loop spans 17 amino acids. Trimming pared 4 bases from V and 3 bases from J, leaving 22 bases between. The CDR3 is CASSSFRDLVLLYEQYF. The CDR3 DNA follows: TGTGCCAGCAGTTCTTTCCGGGACTTAGTATTACTCTACGAGCAGTACTTC.

The rearrangement links TRBV20-1 to TRBJ2-7; tentative D call: TRBD2 (5 bases). CDR1 and CDR2 from the germline V gene are DFQATT and SNEGSKA (reference sequence). CDR3 size: 13 residues. V was trimmed by 3 bases and J by 6 bases, leaving 15 bases between them. CDR3 sequence (DNA): TGCAGTGCTAGCGGGAACCACCGGGGCGAGCAGTACTTC. It codes for CSASGNHRGEQYF.

This clonotype was detected ten times or more. The gene calls are TRBV6-2 or TRBV6-3 and TRBJ2-7, with D perhaps given as TRBD1 or TRBD2 (6 bases each). The CDR3 covers 14 residues. With 6 bases removed from V and 2 bases from J, the gap between germline ends came to 14 bases. Germline lookup yields CDR1 MNHEY and CDR2 SVGEGT. CDR3 sequence: CASRGHGTAYEQYF. The CDR3 coding sequence is TGTGCCAGCAGGGGACACGGGACTGCCTACGAGCAGTACTTC.

The V and J genes are TRBV5-1 and TRBJ2-2; 7 bases line up with TRBD1. This CDR3 region has 16 residues. Germline loops: CDR1 SGHRS, CDR2 YFSETQ. Trimming took 3 bases from V and 6 from J; bases not matched to a gene: 11. This chain's CDR3 is CASSSSHRQGAGELFF. The CDR3 bases are TGCGCCAGCAGCTCCTCACACAGACAGGGAGCCGGGGAGCTGTTTTTT.

This clonotype was counted at least ten times. The chain couples TRBV24-1 to TRBJ2-5, with D hard to call. Trimming removed 3 bases at V and 1 base at J, with 5 bases between. The CDR3 sequence is 13 residues long. Germline V gene sequence: CDR1 KGHDR, CDR2 SFDVKD. The CDR3 is CATSDLPQETQYF. In DNA, the CDR3 is TGTGCCACCAGTGATCTGCCCCAAGAGACCCAGTACTTC.

The rearrangement links TRBV2 to TRBJ1-6, with D uncertain. V dropped 7 bases and J dropped 7 bases, with 8 bases sitting between them. The CDR3 loop spans 12 amino acids. Germline CDR1 is SNHLY and CDR2 is FYNNEI. The CDR3 DNA is TGTGCCAGCAAACAGCGGAATTCACCCCTCCACTTT. Protein: CASKQRNSPLHF.

This clonotype came up many times. The V and J genes are TRBV6-1 and TRBJ2-7; 8 nucleotides align to TRBD1. The ends lost 3 bases at V and 7 bases at J; junction bases unmatched: 5. Looked up from germline, CDR1 is MNHNS and CDR2 is SASEGT. This CDR3 is 13 amino acids long. The CDR3, as DNA: TGTGCCAGCAGTGACAGGGGGCTAGGGGAGCAGTACTTC. It is translated as CASSDRGLGEQYF.

Only a few counts were recorded for this clonotype. The CDR3 reads CASSYGLAGASQYF. The CDR3 DNA follows: TGTGCCAGCAGTTACGGTCTAGCGGGGGCATCGCAGTATTTT. The chain combines TRBV6-9 with TRBJ2-3; 10 nucleotides match TRBD2. This CDR3 has 14 amino acids. Losses at the gene ends were 3 bases for V and 10 bases for J; bases not matched to a gene: 7. Germline CDR1 is MNHGY and CDR2 is SVAAGI.

This clonotype was counted between two and nine times. Relative to the germline gene, one junction end is altered; a read error may explain this. The genes are TRBV12-3 or TRBV12-4 and TRBJ2-7; weak D call: TRBD2 (6 bases). This CDR3 contains 14 residues. CDR3 nucleotides: TGTGCCAGCCACCCCCGGGACTCAATGTACGAGCAGTGCTTC. Amino acids: CASHPRDSMYEQCF.

The chain combines TRBV20-1 with TRBJ2-3, with 8 bases identical to TRBD1. Germline-derived CDR1 and CDR2 are DFQATT and SNEGSKA (reference sequence). The V gene end was trimmed by 4 bases and the J gene end by 4 bases; junction bases not matched to a gene: 7. The CDR3 is made up of 14 amino acids. For the CDR3, the DNA is TGCAGTGCTACGACAGGGGTAACGCCAGATACGCAGTATTTT. This encodes CSATTGVTPDTQYF.

This clonotype was seen only a few times. The chain couples TRBV3-1 to TRBJ1-5; TRBD1 is a possible D gene (5 bases). The V gene's germline CDR1 is LGHDT and CDR2 YNNKEL (reference sequence). Trimming took 1 base from V and 7 from J, leaving 11 bases between them. CDR3 length equals 14 residues. The CDR3 DNA follows: TGTGCCAGCAGCCAAGGGAGAGGGGTGCAGCCCCAGCATTTT. Residues: CASSQGRGVQPQHF. The full variable domain, completed using reference TRBV3-1 and TRBJ1-5, is DTAVSQTPKYLVTQMGNDKSIKCEQNLGHDTMYWYKQDSKKFLKIMFSYNNKELIINETVPNRFSPKSPDKAHLNLHINSLELGDSAVYFCASSQGRGVQPQHFGDGTRLSIL.

The table lists this clonotype with a few counts. V is TRBV5-8 and J is TRBJ1-5; D gene unclear. The length of the CDR3 is 15 residues. The V and J ends lost 4 bases and 4 bases respectively, with 15 bases between them. The germline gives CDR1 SGHTS, CDR2 YDEGEE. CDR3: CASSIVGRINQPQHF. For the CDR3, the DNA is TGTGCCAGCAGCATAGTAGGGCGGATAAATCAGCCCCAGCATTTT.

A few counts support this clonotype. The chain links TRBV4-1 to TRBJ2-2, with D tentatively TRBD1 (5 bases). V was pared by 1 base and J by 3 bases, with 15 bases between. This CDR3 is built from 17 residues. CDR1 and CDR2 (germline): MGHRA, YSYEKL. The CDR3 sequence: CASSQGFSRAYTGELFF. The CDR3 DNA is TGCGCCAGCAGCCAAGGGTTCAGCAGGGCGTACACCGGGGAGCTGTTTTTT.

The chain joins TRBV28 to TRBJ2-7, with 11 bases fitting TRBD2. This CDR3 contains 15 residues. The germline CDR1 and CDR2 sequences are MDHEN and SYDVKM. V lost 4 bases and J lost 7; bases outside the gene matches: 9. The CDR3 DNA sequence: TGTGCCAGCAGTTCCCTAACTAGCGGGAGCCGAGAGCAGTACTTC. Protein product: CASSSLTSGSREQYF.

The chain recombines TRBV6-1 with TRBJ2-1; D uncertain. Trimming shortened V by 7 bases and J by 13 bases, and 20 bases separated the two germline ends. The CDR3 is made up of 13 amino acids. CDR1 and CDR2 (germline): MNHNS, SASEGT. The CDR3 protein is CASTAYRPKEQFF. In nucleotides, the CDR3 is TGTGCCAGCACGGCATATAGGCCAAAAGAACAGTTCTTC.

This clonotype was picked up a small number of times. The chain links TRBV4-1 to TRBJ1-1; D may be TRBD1 (5 bases). Trimming stripped 4 bases from V and 5 bases from J, with 17 bases between. The CDR3 consists of 15 residues. From germline, CDR1 is MGHRA and CDR2 YSYEKL. This chain's CDR3 is CASSPSDGDGTEAFF. The CDR3 region has the DNA TGCGCCAGCAGCCCAAGCGACGGGGACGGGACTGAAGCTTTCTTT.

The genes are TRBV29-1 and TRBJ2-1; 8 bases agree with TRBD2. CDR3 size: 14 residues. Germline trimming cut 3 bases from V and 5 bases from J; bases unmatched to any gene: 6. Germline lookup yields CDR1 SQVTM and CDR2 ANQGSEA. The CDR3 here is CSVEGLGLDNEQFF. The CDR3 DNA sequence: TGCAGCGTTGAGGGGCTGGGACTAGACAATGAGCAGTTCTTC.

This clonotype was seen many times. V usage is TRBV12-3 or TRBV12-4 and J usage is TRBJ2-1, with TRBD2 matching over 9 bases. The CDR3 consists of 15 residues. With V trimmed by 5 bases and J by 10 bases, 12 bases remained unmatched. This CDR3 is CASSPWGSGSGEQFF. CDR3 nucleotide sequence: TGTGCCAGCAGTCCGTGGGGTAGCGGGAGTGGGGAGCAGTTCTTC.

This clonotype was counted a single time. A much larger clonotype is one base distant, so this may be a read error. The chain has TRBV6-2 or TRBV6-3 and TRBJ2-6; unclear D gene. This CDR3 spans 15 amino acids. The V end lost 1 base, the J end lost 0 bases, and 4 bases lay between the germline ends. Germline lookup yields CDR1 MNHEY and CDR2 SVGEGT. For the CDR3, the DNA is TGTGCCAGCAGTTACTGGGGCTCTGGGGCCAACGTCCTGACTTTC. This gives the protein CASSYWGSGANVLTF.

This clonotype was counted at least ten times. The chain has TRBV15 and TRBJ2-7, with D uncertain. Germline V gives CDR1 LNHNV, CDR2 YYDKDF (reference sequence). V lost 0 bases and J 5 bases, leaving 17 bases between the germline ends. CDR3 length: 16 residues. The CDR3 loop reads CATSRDRVGHGHEQYF. As DNA, the CDR3 is TGTGCCACCAGCAGAGATCGGGTCGGCCACGGCCACGAGCAGTACTTC.

The CDR3 region is CASSLLAGGKTQYF. The CDR3 DNA reads TGTGCCAGCAGTTTGCTAGCGGGAGGAAAGACCCAGTACTTC. The genes are TRBV28 and TRBJ2-5; 11 bases map to TRBD2. The CDR3 has 14 residues. Germline values: CDR1 MDHEN, CDR2 SYDVKM. Germline trimming cut 3 bases from V and 6 bases from J; bases unmatched to any gene: 3.

The sample holds many counts of this clonotype. CDR3 region: CASSLGTSPNEQFF. In DNA form, the CDR3 reads TGTGCCAGCAGTTTGGGGACTAGCCCCAATGAGCAGTTCTTC. This chain uses TRBV28 with TRBJ2-1; 9 bases agree with TRBD2. Trimming removed 3 bases from V and 6 bases from J; junction bases left unmatched: 3. Looked up from germline, CDR1 is MDHEN and CDR2 is SYDVKM. This CDR3 spans 14 amino acids.

In its sample, this clonotype was seen many times. The rearrangement links TRBV28 to TRBJ2-1; possible D gene TRBD2, 6 bases. CDR3 size: 16 residues. Looked up from germline, CDR1 is MDHEN and CDR2 is SYDVKM. V lost 2 bases, J lost 0 bases, and 11 bases lay in between. The CDR3 protein is CASSLGSGSSYNEQFF. The DNA for the CDR3 is TGTGCCAGCAGTTTAGGTAGCGGAAGCTCCTACAATGAGCAGTTCTTC. The full variable domain, completed using reference TRBV28 and TRBJ2-1, is DVKVTQSSRYLVKRTGEKVFLECVQDMDHENMFWYRQDPGLGLRLIYFSYDVKMKEKGDIPEGYSVSREKKERFSLILESASTNQTSMYLCASSLGSGSSYNEQFFGPGTRLTVL.

This clonotype was recorded at least ten times. The V gene is TRBV2, the J gene TRBJ2-4, with D perhaps TRBD1 (6 bases). Trimming took 4 bases from V and 5 from J, leaving 9 bases between them. In germline, CDR1 is SNHLY, CDR2 FYNNEI. The CDR3 is 13 amino acids. CDR3 in DNA: TGTGCCAGCAGTGTAAACAGGGAAAACATTCAGTACTTC. Translation: CASSVNRENIQYF.

This clonotype was seen ten or more times. The J gene is TRBJ1-5, the V gene TRBV12-3 or TRBV12-4; TRBD1 might be the D (5 bases). With 8 bases removed from V and 9 bases from J, the gap between germline ends came to 11 bases. The CDR3 has 11 amino acids. CDR3 bases: TGTGCCAGCGGGGGAATCCCGCCCCAGCATTTT. Residues: CASGGIPPQHF.

This clonotype was counted at least ten times. This chain connects TRBV2 to TRBJ2-1; 9 bases are a match to TRBD1. V shed 8 bases, J shed 7 bases, and the junction held 3 bases outside the gene matches. This CDR3 region has 12 residues. Germline CDR1 reads SNHLY; CDR2 reads FYNNEI. The CDR3 DNA reads TGTGCCAGCGGGGGACAGGGAAATGAGCAGTTCTTC. Residues: CASGGQGNEQFF.